This passage covers 26 T cell receptor beta chains from one sample sequenced in a study of brain T cells in children with intractable seizures. Profiled with immunoSEQ multiplex PCR; TCRdb holds only in-frame clones, not every one. The sample holds hundreds of thousands of clones, about 93% seen once. Time point specified: blood from clinic visit 5 months post-surgery; TSC patient then seizure free. Source: peripheral blood, taken roughly 5 months after surgery. These TCRs come from a boy in the first two years of life with tuberous sclerosis and intractable seizures.

The rearrangement uses TRBV6-1 and TRBJ2-7; D remains ambiguous. This CDR3 contains 12 residues. Germline loops: CDR1 MNHNS, CDR2 SASEGT. V was cut by 3 bases and J by 6 bases, with 9 bases left in between. The CDR3: CASSDLSGEQYF. The DNA of the CDR3 is TGTGCCAGCAGTGACCTCTCCGGCGAGCAGTACTTC.

V usage is TRBV20-1 and J usage is TRBJ2-1; D perhaps matches TRBD2 (5 bases). The CDR3 has 11 residues. The V gene lost 0 bases and the J gene lost 13 bases, with 10 bases spanning the gap. CDR1 DFQATT and CDR2 SNEGSKA come from the germline V gene (reference sequence). Here the CDR3 reads CSAREEGIQFF. CDR3 sequence (DNA): TGCAGTGCTAGAGAAGAGGGAATCCAGTTCTTC.

The gene calls are TRBV4-1 and TRBJ1-1; 9 bases map to TRBD1. Per the germline V gene, CDR1 is MGHRA and CDR2 is YSYEKL. With 5 bases clipped from V and 4 bases from J, the junction kept 8 bases outside the gene matches. The CDR3 loop spans 15 amino acids. The CDR3 reads CASSAGTGIGTEAFF. CDR3 coding DNA: TGCGCCAGCAGCGCCGGGACAGGGATTGGCACTGAAGCTTTCTTT.

The genes are TRBV7-3 and TRBJ1-1; a possible D gene is TRBD1 (6 bases). The CDR3 sequence is 14 residues long. V gave up 6 bases and J gave up 0 bases, with 11 bases separating them. CDR1 SGHTA and CDR2 FQGTGA come from the germline V gene. The CDR3 loop is CASSKDSLNTEAFF. CDR3 DNA: TGTGCCAGCAGTAAGGACAGCCTGAACACTGAAGCTTTCTTT. Supplemented by reference TRBV7-3 and TRBJ1-1, the full variable domain reads GAGVSQTPSNKVTEKGKYVELRCDPISGHTALYWYRQSLGQGPEFLIYFQGTGAADDSGLPNDRFFAVRPEGSVSTLKIQRTERGDSAVYLCASSKDSLNTEAFFGQGTRLTVV.

The V gene is TRBV6-5, the J gene TRBJ2-1; D might be TRBD1 or TRBD2, each matching 5 bases. Germline V gene lookup returns CDR1 MNHEY and CDR2 SVGAGI. The ends were cut back, 11 bases at V and 6 bases at J, with 17 bases in the middle. The CDR3 is made up of 13 amino acids. The DNA for the CDR3 is TGTGCCGCACGACCCGGGACCCCCAATGAGCAGTTCTTC. Amino acid sequence: CAARPGTPNEQFF.

The chain links TRBV19 to TRBJ1-2, with no clear D. Between the trimmed V and J ends, which lost 4 bases and 4 bases, there was a span of 7 bases. Per the germline V gene, CDR1 is LNHDA and CDR2 is SQIVND (reference sequence). CDR3 size: 12 residues. The CDR3 region has the DNA TGTGCCAGTAGTACTCCTTTCTATGGCTACACCTTC. Protein product: CASSTPFYGYTF.

The rearrangement joins TRBV7-9 to TRBJ1-1, with TRBD1 identical over 11 bases. The CDR3 is 13 residues long. The germline V gene has CDR1 SEHNR and CDR2 FQNEAQ (reference sequence). V trimming: 5 bases; J trimming: 6 bases; junction bases outside the gene matches: 2. CDR3 region: CASSRDRGSEAFF. The CDR3 DNA reads as TGTGCCAGCAGCCGGGACAGGGGGTCTGAAGCTTTCTTT.

The gene calls are TRBV27 and TRBJ2-7; D might be TRBD2 (5 bases). Germline assignment: CDR1 MNHEY and CDR2 SMNVEV (reference sequence). Trimming left V 4 bases short and J 0 bases short, with 19 bases between. This CDR3 is 17 amino acids long. The CDR3 DNA reads TGTGCCAGCAGTTCAATTAGGACTCGTGACACCTCCTACGAGCAGTACTTC. Its protein is CASSSIRTRDTSYEQYF.

The chain employs TRBV7-8 and TRBJ2-1, with D possibly matching TRBD2 (5 bases). The germline V gene has CDR1 SGHVS and CDR2 FQNEAQ. V was shortened by 3 bases and J by 1 base, with 13 bases between the two germline ends. The CDR3 spans 16 residues. CDR3 nucleotides: TGTGCCAGCAGCTTCCAGACCCGGACTTCCTACAATGAGCAGTTCTTC. Its protein product is CASSFQTRTSYNEQFF.

The chain joins TRBV7-9 to TRBJ2-3; 7 nucleotides match TRBD2. V trimming: 1 base; J trimming: 2 bases; junction bases outside the gene matches: 6. Germline loops: CDR1 SEHNR, CDR2 FQNEAQ (reference sequence). CDR3 length: 16 amino acids. Here the CDR3 reads CASSLEPSGVTDTQYF. DNA for the CDR3: TGTGCCAGCAGCTTAGAGCCTAGCGGAGTCACAGATACGCAGTATTTT.

The chain couples TRBV4-1 to TRBJ2-7; 7 bases align to TRBD1. Trimming cost V 0 bases and J 0 bases; bases outside gene matches: 8. Per the germline V gene, CDR1 is MGHRA and CDR2 is YSYEKL. CDR3 length: 17 amino acids. In DNA form, the CDR3 reads TGCGCCAGCAGCCAAGATGTGGGGACAGAGAGCTCCTACGAGCAGTACTTC. It translates to CASSQDVGTESSYEQYF.

The gene calls are TRBV5-1 and TRBJ1-6; 7 nucleotides agree with TRBD1. J gave up 7 bases and V 0 bases, and 4 bases lay outside the gene matches. Per the germline V gene, CDR1 is SGHRS and CDR2 is YFSETQ. The CDR3 runs to 15 residues. CDR3 region: CASSLVSTGNSPLHF. In nucleotides, the CDR3 is TGCGCCAGCAGCTTGGTCTCGACAGGGAATTCACCCCTCCACTTT.

V usage is TRBV29-1 and J usage is TRBJ1-1, with 8 bases matching TRBD1. The CDR3 length is 19 residues. CDR1 and CDR2 from the germline V gene are SQVTM and ANQGSEA. J was trimmed by 0 bases and V by 2 bases; bases with no gene match: 17. This chain's CDR3 is CSVEFNGYLTTGVNTEAFF. As DNA, the CDR3 is TGCAGCGTTGAATTTAACGGCTATTTGACGACAGGGGTGAACACTGAAGCTTTCTTT.

V usage is TRBV28 and J usage is TRBJ2-7, with 10 bases aligning to TRBD1. In germline, CDR1 is MDHEN, CDR2 SYDVKM. This CDR3 is built from 14 residues. Trimming took 6 bases from V and 3 from J; bases not matched to a gene: 5. CDR3 coding DNA: TGTGCCAGCAGGACAGGGGGCCAGCTCTACGAGCAGTACTTC. This encodes CASRTGGQLYEQYF.

The chain combines TRBV5-6 with TRBJ2-1; D remains ambiguous. CDR3 length equals 11 residues. V lost 6 bases to trimming and J lost 9 bases, with 10 bases between them. Germline lookup yields CDR1 SGHDT and CDR2 YYEEEE. The CDR3 reads CASTRSSEQFF. The CDR3 DNA is TGTGCCAGCACCCGATCGAGTGAGCAGTTCTTC.

The rearrangement links TRBV7-3 to TRBJ2-1, with 10 bases identical to TRBD2. The CDR3 runs 15 residues. Germline lookup yields CDR1 SGHTA and CDR2 FQGTGA. V lost 4 bases and J lost 5; bases outside the gene matches: 5. In DNA, the CDR3 is TGTGCCAGCAGCTCTAGCGGGGGACCCGACAATGAGCAGTTCTTC. It specifies CASSSSGGPDNEQFF. Variable domain in full (rest from reference TRBV7-3 and TRBJ2-1): GAGVSQTPSNKVTEKGKYVELRCDPISGHTALYWYRQSLGQGPEFLIYFQGTGAADDSGLPNDRFFAVRPEGSVSTLKIQRTERGDSAVYLCASSSSGGPDNEQFFGPGTRLTVL.

The V and J genes are TRBV3-1 (or the pseudogene TRBV3-2) and TRBJ2-3; maybe TRBD2 (5 bases). With 0 bases removed from V and 3 bases from J, the gap between germline ends came to 13 bases. The CDR3 has 16 amino acids. Germline V gene lookup returns CDR1 LGHDT and CDR2 YNNKEL (reference sequence). CDR3 loop: CASSQDRALATDTQYF. In DNA, the CDR3 is TGTGCCAGCAGCCAAGATCGGGCCCTAGCTACAGATACGCAGTATTTT.

V gene TRBV11-3 combines with J gene TRBJ1-6, with D perhaps matching TRBD1 (5 bases). Germline V CDR1 and CDR2: SGHNT, YENEEA. The ends were cut back, 4 bases at V and 7 bases at J, with 14 bases in the middle. The length of the CDR3 is 15 residues. CDR3 in amino acids: CASSSPGGWNSPLHF. CDR3 in DNA: TGTGCCAGCAGCTCTCCCGGGGGGTGGAATTCACCCCTCCACTTT.

The V and J genes are TRBV28 and TRBJ1-5; 8 bases match TRBD1. Germline V gene data show CDR1 as MDHEN and CDR2 as SYDVKM. The J segment lost 0 bases and the V segment lost 5 bases, leaving 9 bases of the junction unmatched. The CDR3 length is 17 residues. CDR3: CASSPPGTGNSNQPQHF. DNA of the CDR3: TGTGCCAGCAGTCCCCCCGGGACAGGAAATAGCAATCAGCCCCAGCATTTT.

The V gene is TRBV25-1, the J gene TRBJ1-2; unclear D gene. V gave up 3 bases and J gave up 4 bases, with 6 bases separating them. Germline values: CDR1 MGHDK, CDR2 SYGVNS. The CDR3 runs 12 residues. DNA of the CDR3: TGTGCCAGCAGTGAGGGCGGCTATGGCTACACCTTC. The encoded protein is CASSEGGYGYTF.

V and J are TRBV18 and TRBJ2-2; 10 bases line up with TRBD2. V shed 0 bases, J shed 5 bases, and the junction held 0 bases outside the gene matches. Germline-derived CDR1 and CDR2 are KGHSH and LQKENI. The CDR3 contains 15 residues. The CDR3 protein is CASSPPTSGTGELFF. The CDR3 coding sequence is TGTGCCAGCTCACCACCGACTAGCGGGACCGGGGAGCTGTTTTTT.

V usage is TRBV7-9 and J usage is TRBJ2-7; 14 positions agree with TRBD2. The germline V gene encodes CDR1 SEHNR and CDR2 FQNEAQ (reference sequence). This CDR3 has 15 amino acids. With 5 bases clipped from V and 6 bases from J, the junction kept 6 bases outside the gene matches. The chain's CDR3 is CASSRTSGGPGEQYF. In DNA form, the CDR3 reads TGTGCCAGCAGCCGGACTAGCGGGGGGCCTGGCGAGCAGTACTTC.

The J gene is TRBJ1-6, the V gene TRBV7-9, with no clear D. CDR1 and CDR2 (germline): SEHNR, FQNEAQ (reference sequence). V was shortened by 1 base and J by 9 bases, with 4 bases between the two germline ends. This CDR3 is 12 amino acids long. As DNA, the CDR3 is TGTGCCAGCAGCTTAGGGTTTTCACCCCTCCACTTT. Protein sequence: CASSLGFSPLHF.

The chain has TRBV7-9 and TRBJ2-3; D unclear. This CDR3 comprises 14 residues. Germline assignment: CDR1 SEHNR and CDR2 FQNEAQ (reference sequence). V lost 5 bases and J lost 0, with 9 bases in between. CDR3 in amino acids: CASSPQLSTDTQYF. In nucleotides, the CDR3 is TGTGCCAGCAGCCCCCAGCTTAGCACAGATACGCAGTATTTT.

V and J are TRBV25-1 and TRBJ2-3; 8 bases line up with TRBD2. Germline V CDR1 and CDR2: MGHDK, SYGVNS. The CDR3 contains 13 residues. V was clipped by 7 bases and J by 6 bases; unmatched bases: 6. The CDR3 loop reads CASTAGVGDTQYF. The CDR3, as DNA: TGTGCCAGCACAGCGGGAGTCGGCGATACGCAGTATTTT.

The V gene is TRBV5-1, the J gene TRBJ1-6, with TRBD1 matching over 7 bases. V shed 4 bases and J 4 bases; nucleotides not matched to a gene: 2. CDR3 size: 14 residues. Germline V gives CDR1 SGHRS, CDR2 YFSETQ. The DNA for the CDR3 is TGCGCCAGCAGCCGGGACAGATATAATTCACCCCTCCACTTT. It is translated as CASSRDRYNSPLHF. The whole variable domain, remainder taken from reference TRBV5-1 and TRBJ1-6, is KAGVTQTPRYLIKTRGQQVTLSCSPISGHRSVSWYQQTPGQGLQFLFEYFSETQRNKGNFPGRFSGRQFSNSRSEMNVSTLELGDSALYLCASSRDRYNSPLHFGNGTRLTVT.